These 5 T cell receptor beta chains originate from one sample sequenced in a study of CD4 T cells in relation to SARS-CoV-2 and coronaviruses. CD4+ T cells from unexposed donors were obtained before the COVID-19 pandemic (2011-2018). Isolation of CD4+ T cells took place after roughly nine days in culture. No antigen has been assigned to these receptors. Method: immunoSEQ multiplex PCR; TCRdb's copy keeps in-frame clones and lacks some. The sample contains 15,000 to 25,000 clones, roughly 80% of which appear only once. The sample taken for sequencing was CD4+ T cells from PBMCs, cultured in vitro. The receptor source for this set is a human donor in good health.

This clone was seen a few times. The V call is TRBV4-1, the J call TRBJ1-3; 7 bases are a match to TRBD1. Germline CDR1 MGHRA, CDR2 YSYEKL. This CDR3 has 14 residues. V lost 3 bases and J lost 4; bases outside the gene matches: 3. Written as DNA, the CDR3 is TGCGCCAGCAGCCAGGGACAGTACGGAAACACCATATATTTT. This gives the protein CASSQGQYGNTIYF.

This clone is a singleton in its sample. In DNA form, the CDR3 reads TGTGCCAGCAGCGCCACGGGACTCACTAACTATGGCTACACCTTC. Encoded protein: CASSATGLTNYGYTF. The chain links TRBV6-5 to TRBJ1-2; D may be TRBD1 (5 bases). This CDR3 has 15 amino acids. CDR1 MNHEY and CDR2 SVGAGI come from the germline V gene. Trimming shortened V by 6 bases and J by 0 bases, and 14 bases separated the two germline ends.

CDR3 sequence: CASSHQIRVGLTDTQYF. The CDR3 coding sequence is TGCGCCAGCAGCCATCAGATCCGGGTTGGATTGACAGATACGCAGTATTTT. J is TRBJ2-3 and V is TRBV4-3; D is ambiguous. CDR3 length: 17 residues. Trimming shortened V by 3 bases and J by 3 bases, and 19 bases separated the two germline ends. Per the germline V gene, CDR1 is LGHNA and CDR2 is YSLEER.

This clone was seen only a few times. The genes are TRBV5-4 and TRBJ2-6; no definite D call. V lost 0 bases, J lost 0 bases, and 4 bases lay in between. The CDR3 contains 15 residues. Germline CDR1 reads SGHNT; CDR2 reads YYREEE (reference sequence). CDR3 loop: CASSLDSSGANVLTF. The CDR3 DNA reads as TGTGCCAGCAGCTTGGACAGCTCTGGGGCCAACGTCCTGACTTTC.

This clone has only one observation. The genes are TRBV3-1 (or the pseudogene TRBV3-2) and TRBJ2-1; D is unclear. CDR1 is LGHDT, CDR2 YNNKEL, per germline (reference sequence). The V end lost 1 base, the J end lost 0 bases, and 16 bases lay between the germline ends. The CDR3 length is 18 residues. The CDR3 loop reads CASSQVGSPGRSYNEQFF. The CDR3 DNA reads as TGTGCCAGCAGCCAAGTCGGAAGCCCAGGACGCTCCTACAATGAGCAGTTCTTC.